This TCR beta chain was recorded in a study of blood T cell repertoires in COVID-19. Germline CDR1 is SNHLY and CDR2 is FYNNEI. The CDR3 loop spans 15 amino acids. V was clipped by 4 bases and J by 4 bases; unmatched bases: 8. Individuals aged about 18 to 100 years were recruited from 24 US areas. Clinical history reported by participants formed the basis on which cohorts were assigned. In the original workflow: Scientists estimated how many nucleated cells there were by amplifying reference gene primers. The method was immunoSEQ multiplex PCR; TCRdb's version includes in-frame clones alone and lacks a portion of them. V and J calls and clone size are copied from that table; D and trimming were computed from the DNA. The sample includes approximately 250,000 clones, 88% of them seen just once.

V is TRBV2 and J is TRBJ1-2; 8 positions match TRBD1. The clonotype was recovered from a woman between 40 and 55 years old with acute COVID-19. The sample taken for sequencing was PBMCs or T cells enriched from blood (not recorded which). CDR3 DNA: TGTGCCAGCAGTGTTGGTGGACAGGGCGCCTATGGCTACACCTTC. This sequence encodes CASSVGGQGAYGYTF.